This entry is about one T cell receptor (beta chain). Its antigen remains unknown. This specimen comes from a study of graft-versus-host responses after intestinal transplantation. Points from the study as a whole: Recipient marrow harbored GvH clones, some of which surfaced first in ileum or blood.

CDR1 is GTSNPN and CDR2 is SVGIG in the germline V gene (reference sequence). With 4 bases removed from V and 0 bases from J, the gap between germline ends came to 10 bases. The CDR3 is 14 residues long. Using immunoSEQ multiplex PCR, the repertoire was profiled, and TCRdb retains in-frame clones only, with some absent. The sample has over 40,000 clones; 90% to 95% are singletons. V is TRBV30 and J is TRBJ2-1; possibly TRBD1 for D (6 bases). The clonotype originates from a human patient who received an intestinal transplant, so some T cells may come from the graft donor. The sequencing used PBMCs, collected roughly 860 days after a first intestinal transplant, on the day of a second. The CDR3 region is CAWTTGSSYNEQFF. DNA of the CDR3: TGTGCCTGGACGACAGGCAGCTCCTACAATGAGCAGTTCTTC.